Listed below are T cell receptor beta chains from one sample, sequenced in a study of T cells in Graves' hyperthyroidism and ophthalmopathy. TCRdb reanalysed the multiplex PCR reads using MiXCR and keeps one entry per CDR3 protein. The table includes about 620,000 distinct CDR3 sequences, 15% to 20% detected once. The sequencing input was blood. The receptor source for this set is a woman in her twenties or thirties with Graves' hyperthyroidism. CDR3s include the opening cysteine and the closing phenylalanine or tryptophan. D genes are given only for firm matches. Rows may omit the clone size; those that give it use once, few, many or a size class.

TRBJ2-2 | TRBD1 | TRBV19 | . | CATRDRGGWSTGELFF | TGTGCCACCCGGGACAGGGGAGGTTGGTCGACCGGGGAGCTGTTTTTT
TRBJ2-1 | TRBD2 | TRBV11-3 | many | CASSLRTSGSRDEQFF | TGTGCCAGCAGCCTCCGGACTAGCGGGAGTAGAGATGAGCAGTTCTTC
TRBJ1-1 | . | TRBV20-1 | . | CSAAGPMNTEAFF | TGCAGTGCGGCCGGACCTATGAACACTGAAGCTTTCTTT
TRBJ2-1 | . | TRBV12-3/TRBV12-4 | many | CASRAGQTNEQFF | TGTGCCAGCAGGGCGGGACAGACGAATGAGCAGTTCTTC
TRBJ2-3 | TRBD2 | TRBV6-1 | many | CASGDGGRRTDTQYF | TGTGCCAGCGGTGACGGCGGGAGGAGAACAGATACGCAGTATTTT
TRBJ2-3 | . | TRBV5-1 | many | CASSLRGTPSSTDTQYF | TGCGCCAGCAGCTTGAGAGGGACTCCCTCTAGCACAGATACGCAGTATTTT
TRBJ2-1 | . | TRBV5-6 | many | CASSLEAEIYNEQFF | TGTGCCAGCAGCTTGGAAGCGGAGATTTACAATGAGCAGTTCTTC
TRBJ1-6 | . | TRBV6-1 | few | CASWRGRNSPLHF | TGTGCCAGCTGGAGGGGACGCAATTCACCCCTCCACTTT
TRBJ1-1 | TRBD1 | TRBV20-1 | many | CSARETGNMNTEAFF | TGCAGTGCTAGAGAGACAGGGAACATGAACACTGAAGCTTTCTTT
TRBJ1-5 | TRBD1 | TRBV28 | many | CASSRLTGTGYQPQHF | TGTGCCAGCAGTCGACTAACCGGGACAGGGTATCAGCCCCAGCATTTT
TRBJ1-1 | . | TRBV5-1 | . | CASSYKAVSEAFF | TGCGCCAGCAGCTATAAGGCTGTATCAGAAGCTTTCTTT
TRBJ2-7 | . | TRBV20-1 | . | CTPRRTVGDEQYF | TGCACCCCACGAAGGACGGTTGGGGACGAGCAGTACTTC
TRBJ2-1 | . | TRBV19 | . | CASSIGLRTSTYNEQFF | TGTGCCAGTAGTATTGGGTTGAGGACGTCGACCTACAATGAGCAGTTCTTC
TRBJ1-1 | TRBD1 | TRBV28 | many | CASSRQGRGAEAFF | TGTGCCAGCAGTCGACAGGGGAGAGGGGCTGAAGCTTTCTTT
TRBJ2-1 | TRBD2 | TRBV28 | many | CASSLGLAGINEQFF | TGTGCCAGCAGTTTGGGGCTAGCGGGTATCAATGAGCAGTTCTTC
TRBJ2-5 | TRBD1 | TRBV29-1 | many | CSVSRDRAFETQYF | TGCAGCGTTTCCCGGGACAGGGCGTTCGAGACCCAGTACTTC
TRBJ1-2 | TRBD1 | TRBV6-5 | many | CASSYSIGTAKNYGYTF | TGTGCCAGCAGTTACTCGATCGGGACAGCGAAAAACTATGGCTACACCTTC
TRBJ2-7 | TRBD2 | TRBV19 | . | CASSFGQMLAGMELLGYEQYF | TGTGCCAGTAGTTTCGGACAGATGTTAGCGGGAATGGAGCTGTTAGGCTACGAGCAGTACTTC
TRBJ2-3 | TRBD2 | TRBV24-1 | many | CATSDSGLADYGDTQYF | TGTGCCACCAGTGATTCCGGACTAGCGGATTACGGGGATACGCAGTATTTT
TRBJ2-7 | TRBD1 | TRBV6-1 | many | CASQDRVAYEQYF | TGTGCCAGCCAGGACAGGGTAGCCTACGAGCAGTACTTC
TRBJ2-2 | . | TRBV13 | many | CASSLPPGELFF | TGTGCCAGCAGCTTACCTCCCGGGGAGCTGTTTTTT
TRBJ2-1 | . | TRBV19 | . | CASRDKGYNEQFF | TGTGCCAGTAGGGACAAGGGTTACAATGAGCAGTTCTTC
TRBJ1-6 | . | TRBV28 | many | CASSLGGYESPLHF | TGTGCCAGCAGTTTGGGGGGGTACGAGTCACCCCTCCACTTT
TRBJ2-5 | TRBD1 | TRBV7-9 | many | CASSSGQGRWETQYF | TGTGCCAGCAGCTCGGGACAGGGTCGTTGGGAGACCCAGTACTTC
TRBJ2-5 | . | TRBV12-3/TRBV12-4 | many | CASSLSRQETQYF | TGTGCCAGCAGTTTGTCGCGGCAAGAGACCCAGTACTTC
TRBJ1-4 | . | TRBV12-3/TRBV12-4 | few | CASTKSGFRRSNEKLFF | TGTGCCAGCACCAAATCGGGATTTCGTCGGTCGAATGAAAAACTGTTTTTT
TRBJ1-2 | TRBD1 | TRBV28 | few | CASQGQGADGYTF | TGTGCCAGCCAGGGACAGGGGGCAGATGGCTACACCTTC
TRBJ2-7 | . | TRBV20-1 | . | CSARVRTSAYEQYF | TGCAGTGCTAGAGTTCGGACTTCCGCCTACGAGCAGTACTTC
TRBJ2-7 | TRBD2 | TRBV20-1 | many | CSAPFGGRFHEQYF | TGCAGTGCCCCCTTCGGCGGGAGATTCCACGAGCAGTACTTC
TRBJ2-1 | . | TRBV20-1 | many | CSARNLGYEQFF | TGCAGTGCTAGAAACCTAGGGTACGAGCAGTTCTTC
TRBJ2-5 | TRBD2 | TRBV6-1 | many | CASSEDPGGIETQYF | TGTGCCAGCAGTGAAGATCCGGGAGGGATAGAGACCCAGTACTTC
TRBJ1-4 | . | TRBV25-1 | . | CASSEWDEKLFF | TGTGCCAGCAGTGAGTGGGATGAAAAACTGTTTTTT
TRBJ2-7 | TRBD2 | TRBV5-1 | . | CASSPTLGGTTNEQYF | TGCGCCAGCAGCCCCACCCTCGGGGGGACGACCAACGAGCAGTACTTC
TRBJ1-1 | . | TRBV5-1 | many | CASRENGNTEAFF | TGCGCCTCCCGGGAGAATGGGAACACTGAAGCTTTCTTT
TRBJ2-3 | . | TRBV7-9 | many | CASHRLEVTDTQYF | TGTGCCAGCCACAGACTAGAAGTCACAGATACGCAGTATTTT
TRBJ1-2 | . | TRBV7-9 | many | CASSSQGGDGYTF | TGTGCCAGCAGCAGCCAAGGGGGGGATGGCTACACCTTC
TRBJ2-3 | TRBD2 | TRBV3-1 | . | CASSHSLKSYSGSDDTQYF | TGTGCCAGCAGCCATTCTTTAAAGAGTTATAGCGGGAGTGATGATACGCAGTATTTT
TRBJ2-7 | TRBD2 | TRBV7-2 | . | CASSLRTSGLTYEQYF | TGTGCCAGCAGCTTAAGGACTAGCGGACTAACCTACGAGCAGTACTTC
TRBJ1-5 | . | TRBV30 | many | CAWSHGRSNQPQHF | TGTGCCTGGTCCCACGGTAGAAGCAATCAGCCCCAGCATTTT
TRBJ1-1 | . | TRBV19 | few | CASSIDLTGAFF | TGTGCCAGTAGTATAGATTTGACGGGAGCTTTCTTT
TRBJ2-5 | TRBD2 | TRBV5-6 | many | CASSPSGSRETQYF | TGTGCCAGCAGCCCGAGCGGGAGCCGAGAGACCCAGTACTTC
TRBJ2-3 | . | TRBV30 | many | CAYWALDVDTQYF | TGTGCCTATTGGGCGTTGGACGTAGATACGCAGTATTTT
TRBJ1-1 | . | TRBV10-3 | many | CAISDRGDTEAFF | TGTGCCATCAGTGATCGGGGAGACACTGAAGCTTTCTTT
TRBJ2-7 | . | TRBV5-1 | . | CASSLFTEGSYEQYF | TGCGCCAGCAGCTTGTTCACGGAGGGGTCCTACGAGCAGTACTTC
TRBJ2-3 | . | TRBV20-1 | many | CSASLGNTQYF | TGCAGTGCTAGTTTGGGAAATACGCAGTATTTT